These T cell receptor beta chains were read from a single sample in a study of technical replicates of blood from several donors. Repertoires were generated with immunoSEQ multiplex PCR, while TCRdb's copy carries only in-frame clones and drops some. The profile shows about 14,000 clones, around four fifths of them singletons. Sequenced: PBMCs. These receptors were obtained from a human donor in good health. Each CDR3 is given with its conserved first and last residue. The D gene is left open where the match is weak. Clone sizes are given selectively: once, few, many, or a class where the clone is expanded.

clone_size d_call j_call v_call cdr3_nt cdr3_aa
- - TRBJ2-1 TRBV5-1 TGCGCCAGCAGCTTGGGCGACCGGGTGAGAGAGCAGTTCTTC CASSLGDRVREQFF
- TRBD2 TRBJ2-5 TRBV5-5 TGTGCCAGCAGCTTTCCAGCGGGAGAACCCCAAGAGACCCAGTACTTC CASSFPAGEPQETQYF
once - TRBJ2-3 TRBV6-5 TGTGCCAGCAGTTACTCTGGGCCGGCGGATACGCAGTATTTT CASSYSGPADTQYF
once TRBD2 TRBJ2-7 TRBV11-3 TGTGCCAGCAGCTTATCGCGGGAGTTCCACGAGCAGTACTTC CASSLSREFHEQYF
- - TRBJ2-7 TRBV27 TGTGCCAGCAGTTCTGCGGGGTACGAGCAGTACTTC CASSSAGYEQYF
- TRBD1 TRBJ1-1 TRBV5-1 TGCGCCAGCAGCCTACAGGGGTCGGGCACTGAAGCTTTCTTT CASSLQGSGTEAFF
- - TRBJ1-4 TRBV9 TGTGCCAGCAGCGTGTCGGGTAACGAAAAACTGTTTTTT CASSVSGNEKLFF
- TRBD2 TRBJ2-2 TRBV5-1 TGCGCCAGCAGCTTGTTCTCACGAGCGGGAGACACCGGGGAGCTGTTTTTT CASSLFSRAGDTGELFF
few - TRBJ1-1 TRBV10-1 TGCGCCAGCAGTGAGGCGGGGGGGTACGGCACTGAAGCTTTCTTT CASSEAGGYGTEAFF
few - TRBJ2-1 TRBV10-3 TGTGCCATCAGCCACGGGAGTATGATGAGGAATGAGCAGTTCTTC CAISHGSMMRNEQFF
- - TRBJ2-7 TRBV19 TGTGCCAGTAGTATCTCCGGGACTGTCGAGCAGTACTTC CASSISGTVEQYF
- - TRBJ2-5 TRBV4-1 TGCGCCAGCAGCCAAGACCCTTTCGCGGGACAGTCCCAAGAGACCCAGTACTTC CASSQDPFAGQSQETQYF
few TRBD2 TRBJ2-1 TRBV5-1 TGCGCCAGCTTACATGGGGCGGGAGGGCCGAGATTCAATGAGCAGTTCTTC CASLHGAGGPRFNEQFF
once - TRBJ1-2 TRBV28 TGTGCCAGCAGTTCCCCGCCAGGGAATGGTGGCTACACCTTC CASSSPPGNGGYTF
once TRBD2 TRBJ2-3 TRBV5-1 TGCGCCAGCAGGTGGACTAGCGGGAGTACAGATACGCAGTATTTT CASRWTSGSTDTQYF
- TRBD2 TRBJ2-5 TRBV7-9 TGTGCCAGCAGCTTACCTCGGGGAACCGGGACTAGCGGCAAAGAGACCCAGTACTTC CASSLPRGTGTSGKETQYF
- TRBD2 TRBJ2-7 TRBV5-1 TGCGCCAGCAGCTTCCCTAGCGGGAGGGCCGATACCTACGAGCAGTACTTC CASSFPSGRADTYEQYF
- TRBD2 TRBJ2-1 TRBV30 TGTGCCTCTGCCTCCGGGACTAGCGGGATATACAATGAGCAGTTCTTC CASASGTSGIYNEQFF
- TRBD2 TRBJ2-7 TRBV5-1 TGCGCCAGCAGCTTTGGTCCGGGGGGAAACTCCTACGAGCAGTACTTC CASSFGPGGNSYEQYF
- TRBD1 TRBJ1-4 TRBV5-1 TGCGCCAGCAGCTTGGCCGGGACAGGGGGTGAAAAACTGTTTTTT CASSLAGTGGEKLFF